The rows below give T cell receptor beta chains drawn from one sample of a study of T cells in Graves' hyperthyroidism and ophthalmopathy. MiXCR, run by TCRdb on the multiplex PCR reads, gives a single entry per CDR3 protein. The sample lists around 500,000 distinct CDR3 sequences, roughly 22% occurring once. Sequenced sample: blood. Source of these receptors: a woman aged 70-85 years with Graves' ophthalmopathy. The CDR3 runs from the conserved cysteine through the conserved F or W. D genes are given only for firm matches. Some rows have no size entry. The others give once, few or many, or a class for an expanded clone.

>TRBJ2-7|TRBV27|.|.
TGTGCCAGCAGGGGACTTTCCACGGCCGAGCAGTACTTC
CASRGLSTAEQYF
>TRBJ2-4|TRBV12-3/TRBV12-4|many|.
TGTGCCAGCAGTTTAGCGCGGGGCACAGACATTCAGTACTTC
CASSLARGTDIQYF
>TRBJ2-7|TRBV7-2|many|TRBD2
TGTGCCAGCAGCTTGGGGACTAGCGCATACGAGCAGTACTTC
CASSLGTSAYEQYF
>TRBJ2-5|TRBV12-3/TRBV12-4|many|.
TGTGCCAGCAGTTTTTCGTGGGGGGAGACCCAGTACTTC
CASSFSWGETQYF
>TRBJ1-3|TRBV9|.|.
TGTGCCAGTCGGAGGGGGGCCGGGCCCTCTGGAAACACCATATATTTT
CASRRGAGPSGNTIYF
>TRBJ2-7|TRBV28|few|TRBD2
TGTGCCAGCAGGGGAGGACTAGCGGGAGTTTTAGAGCAGTACTTC
CASRGGLAGVLEQYF
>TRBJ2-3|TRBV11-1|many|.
TGTGCCAGCAGCACCCAAGGAGATACGCAGTATTTT
CASSTQGDTQYF
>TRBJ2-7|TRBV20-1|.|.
TGCAGTGCAACATCTCCCCCCTCCTACGAGCAGTACTTC
CSATSPPSYEQYF
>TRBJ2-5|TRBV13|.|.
TGTGCCAGCAGCTTCGGGGTAGGGTCGGTTGTTGAGACCCAGTACTTC
CASSFGVGSVVETQYF
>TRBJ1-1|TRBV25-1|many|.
TGTGCCAGCAGTCCTACAGGGATGGGTACTGAAGCTTTCTTT
CASSPTGMGTEAFF
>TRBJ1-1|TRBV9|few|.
TGTGCCAGCAGCGGGGGGGTCGTCAACACTGAAGCTTTCTTT
CASSGGVVNTEAFF
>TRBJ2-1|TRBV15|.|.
TGTGCCACCAGCAGAGATTGGTATAAGGGCCCCCGGGGCGATGAGCAGTTCTTC
CATSRDWYKGPRGDEQFF
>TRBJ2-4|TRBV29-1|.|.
TGCAGCGGTGGGGATTTTAGGGGCACCAAAAACATTCAGTACTTC
CSGGDFRGTKNIQYF
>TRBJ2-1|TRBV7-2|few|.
TGTGCCAGCAGCTCCCCCGGGGGCTACAATGAGCAGTTCTTC
CASSSPGGYNEQFF
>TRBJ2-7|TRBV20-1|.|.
TGCAGTGCTAGAGGGGGACGGGGGCCGGTTGAGCAGTACTTC
CSARGGRGPVEQYF
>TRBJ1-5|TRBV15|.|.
TGTGCCACCAGCAGAGATTTAGGATCGGGTCAGCCCCAGCATTTT
CATSRDLGSGQPQHF
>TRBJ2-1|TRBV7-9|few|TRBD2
TGTGCCAGCAGCTTAGCAGCGGGAGTCAACCATGAGCAGTTCTTC
CASSLAAGVNHEQFF
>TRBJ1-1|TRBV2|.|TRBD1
TGTGCCAGCAGTTACCGGGACAGGACTACTGAAGCTTTCTTT
CASSYRDRTTEAFF
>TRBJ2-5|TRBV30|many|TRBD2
TGTGCCTGGAGTGGTTCCGCGGGAGGAGAGACCCAGTACTTC
CAWSGSAGGETQYF
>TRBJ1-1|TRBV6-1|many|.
TGTGCCAGCAGAGAACCGGGCACTCGGAACACTGAAGCTTTCTTT
CASREPGTRNTEAFF
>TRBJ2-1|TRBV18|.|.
TGTGCCAGCTCACACCCTAGCGCCCGCTACAATGAGCAGTTCTTC
CASSHPSARYNEQFF
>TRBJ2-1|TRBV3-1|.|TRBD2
TGTGCCAGCAGCCAAAGAGCGGGGCAAGAGACCCAGTTCTTC
CASSQRAGQETQFF
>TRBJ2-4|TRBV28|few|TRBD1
TGTGCCAGCAGTCAAGGACAGGCTGGAAACATTCAGTACTTC
CASSQGQAGNIQYF
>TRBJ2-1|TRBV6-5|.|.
TGTGCCAGCAGTTACTTGCTCGGGACTCAGAACAATGAGCAGTTCTTC
CASSYLLGTQNNEQFF
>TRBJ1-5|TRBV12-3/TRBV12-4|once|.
TGTGCCAGCAGTTTTTGGGGTCTTGGCAATCAGCCCCAGCATTTT
CASSFWGLGNQPQHF
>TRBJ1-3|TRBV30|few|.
TGTGCCTGGAGTTTAGGCATCAGCTCTGGAAACACCATATATTTT
CAWSLGISSGNTIYF
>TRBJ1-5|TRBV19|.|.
TGTGCCAGTAGTACCGGGAACTCCCGAAATCAGCCCCAGCATTTT
CASSTGNSRNQPQHF